This T cell receptor (beta chain) was sequenced in a study of blood T cell repertoires in COVID-19. Study details: Sites across the United States, Italy and Spain contributed samples from acute and convalescent COVID-19.

Per the authors' pipeline: Counts of nucleated cells, estimated from reference gene primer amplification, were obtained. TCRdb's copy holds only in-frame clones and misses some; the assay was immunoSEQ multiplex PCR. That table furnishes V, J and clone size, whereas the DNA furnished D and trimming. The data hold under 95,000 clones, with roughly 89% observed a single time. V dropped 4 bases and J dropped 0; count of bases not matched to a gene: 6. CDR1 and CDR2 from the germline V gene are SGHRS and YFSETQ. The CDR3 is made up of 17 amino acids. Sequenced sample: peripheral blood. The source of this sequence is a man aged 60 to 69 with acute or convalescent COVID-19. J is TRBJ1-6 and V is TRBV5-1, with 8 nucleotides matching TRBD1. CDR3 residues: CASSPTGTGSYNSPLHF. The CDR3 DNA sequence: TGCGCCAGCAGCCCTACCGGGACAGGCTCCTATAATTCACCCCTCCACTTT. The full variable domain, completed using reference TRBV5-1 and TRBJ1-6, is KAGVTQTPRYLIKTRGQQVTLSCSPISGHRSVSWYQQTPGQGLQFLFEYFSETQRNKGNFPGRFSGRQFSNSRSEMNVSTLELGDSALYLCASSPTGTGSYNSPLHFGNGTRLTVT.